This T cell receptor beta chain was retrieved from a study of shared clonotypes between healthy human individuals (dated by TCRdb to between 2020 and 2021). In the study overall: A few men and two women, aged 18 to 49 years, made up the cohort. For each donor, three plates each were used for CD4 naive and CD4 memory, two plates were used for CD8 naive, and one plate was used for CD8 memory. To estimate repertoire size and how much clonotype sharing occurs between individuals, the study deeply sequenced the blood TCR repertoires of a handful of healthy adults. Libraries were prepared and TCR repertoires were sequenced by different laboratories using diverse techniques, in order to increase sequencing depth and limit assay-specific biases. Each donor's leukapheresis produced roughly between roughly 0.85 and 10 billion PBMCs.

Beyond this particular receptor, the publication reports: Sampling was restricted to blood, and TCR repertoires in tissue are likely to differ from TCR repertoires in blood. Pairwise subsampling led to the expectation that sequencing depth would affect the degree of clonotype sharing among donors. Because the study included only a small number of donors, the genetic and exposure-history diversity represented was limited. Clonotypes shared by all four sorted-subset donors showed higher generation probabilities than non-shared clonotypes. Around 5.4% of naive CD4, more than 3% of naive CD8, approximately 2.2% of memory CD4, and about 0.4% of memory CD8 clonotypes were shared across several donors. Estimated clonotype richness was generally larger for naive than for memory subsets. Even with the large sequencing depth, rarefaction of the sorted-subset datasets indicated that sequencing was incomplete.

Using the deep immunoSEQ assay, TCR CDR3 regions were amplified from genomic DNA by multiplex PCR. Genomic DNA extracted from each cell subset was distributed evenly over all wells of several immunoSEQ 96-well plates, and each plate served as one replicate. For sorted subsets, approximately 210 ng genomic DNA, equal to 30,000 or so T cell genomes, was loaded into each replicate PCR. Purified libraries were measured with a Qubit 3.0 fluorometer, size-checked on a Bioanalyzer 2100, and measured again with the KAPA Library Quantification kit. A separate single-read 150-cycle Illumina NextSeq 550 flow cell was used to sequence each immunoSEQ 96-well plate. The study's processing was this. The immunoSEQ output contained only junctional sequences without quality scores, so filtering could not match that applied to full-length reads. To assign V/J genes and CDR3, sequences were annotated using PyIR, a Python wrapper for IgBLAST v1.9, with IMGT germline references. Reads with weak V/J assignments (E-value above 1e-6), missing CDR3, stop codons, out-of-frame junctions, or ambiguous translated residues were removed. A V3J clonotype was defined by an identical inferred V gene, J gene, and CDR3 amino acid sequence. Percentage overlap between repertoires was computed as shared unique clonotypes divided by the size of the smaller repertoire. Richness of each repertoire was evaluated using RTK rarefaction, the Chao1 estimator, and Recon v2.1 estimates of unobserved clonotypes. For all TCRbeta clonotypes obtained by the gDNA method from four donors, generation probabilities were computed with OLGA. The clones in this table, taken by TCRdb from immuneACCESS, are in-frame only. Not every clone is retained; where verified, under half of the shortfall comes from an unresolved V gene, and the cause of the rest is unknown. The D gene and trimming were derived from the DNA, and the V and J assignments and clone size from that table. Counted in this sample were fewer than 1.8 million clones; just under 99% of them appeared once. The ten largest clones represent around 0.38% of the sample.

The donors were healthy, HIV-negative adults who had no recently reported acute infections or vaccinations. Only Caucasian adults living in Nashville, Tennessee, USA were represented among the donors. CD4+ T cells were enriched by magnetic negative selection; naive cells were then positively selected on CD45RA, and the negative fraction formed the memory subset. Blood was collected by leukapheresis, and PBMCs were isolated by Ficoll-Histopaque density gradient centrifugation and then cryopreserved in liquid nitrogen vapor phase. Analytical flow cytometry was used to check the purity and quantity of each magnetically sorted T cell population. Genomic DNA was isolated from every sorted fraction and measured by UV absorbance on a Nanodrop 2000c. V sheds 4 bases and J sheds 6 bases, leaving 13 bases between their ends. The CDR3 goes from the cysteine to the phenylalanine over 13 residues. Only the CDR3 region is kept as DNA, spanning 39 bases read in frame from base 1. The germline V gene specifies SNHLY as CDR1 and FYNNEI as CDR2.

On this clone itself: The antigen it binds to is not known. Qualities for individual bases were not recorded, and no much larger clone is one base off.

Sequencing was performed on naive CD4+ T cells sorted from blood. This specimen's cell subset or site label, per the study, means: CD45RA+ positively selected. This TCR came from a young man in good health. The sequence links TRBV2 to TRBJ2-7, and the D gene may be TRBD2, 7 bases matching. DNA sequence: TGTGCCAGCAGTGCGAACAGGGAGGGCGAGCAGTACTTC. Translated, it gives CASSANREGEQYF.